Below are 13 T cell receptor beta chains sequenced from a single sample in a study of shared clonotypes between healthy human individuals. TCRdb's copy holds only in-frame clones and misses some; the assay was immunoSEQ multiplex PCR. The sample consists of about 510,000 clones, 60% to 80% of them appearing once. The source material was PBMCs. The receptors were sampled from a woman in her forties in good health. Some clones in this sample may be carry-over from other donors' samples.

The genes are TRBV7-9 and TRBJ2-7; 8 bases match TRBD1. The ends lost 5 bases at V and 3 bases at J; junction bases unmatched: 12. The CDR3 length is 16 residues. Germline CDR1 and CDR2: SEHNR and FQNEAQ (reference sequence). In DNA form, the CDR3 reads TGTGCCAGCAGCCAAAACCGGGAACAGGGGGGCTACGAGCAGTACTTC. Translating gives CASSQNREQGGYEQYF. Filled out from reference TRBV7-9 and TRBJ2-7, the complete variable domain reads DTGVSQNPRHKITKRGQNVTFRCDPISEHNRLYWYRQTLGQGPEFLTYFQNEAQLEKSRLLSDRFSAERPKGSFSTLEIQRTEQGDSAMYLCASSQNREQGGYEQYFGPGTRLTVT.

There are many counts of this clone. The chain couples TRBV11-2 to TRBJ2-7; TRBD1 matches 8 bases. Germline V gene sequence: CDR1 SGHAT, CDR2 FQNNGV. After removal of 4 bases from V and 0 bases from J, the junction contained 2 bases not matched to a gene. The CDR3 sequence is 14 residues long. Here the CDR3 DNA reads TGTGCCAGCAGCTGGACAGGGAACTCCTACGAGCAGTACTTC. Translated, it gives CASSWTGNSYEQYF.

In regard to this clone: This CDR3 is also generated by other DNA sequences in the sample. V is TRBV2 and J is TRBJ2-7; TRBD2 matches 12 bases. The germline V gene encodes CDR1 SNHLY and CDR2 FYNNEI. The J segment lost 1 base and the V segment lost 6 bases, leaving 4 bases of the junction unmatched. This CDR3 is 15 amino acids long. CDR3 protein: CASSRLAGVSYEQYF. In DNA, the CDR3 is TGTGCCAGCAGCCGACTAGCGGGAGTGTCCTACGAGCAGTACTTC.

The chain employs TRBV5-1 and TRBJ2-5, with TRBD1 identical over 8 bases. The better agreement between TRBJ2-7 and the DNA end casts doubt on the J call. Germline CDR1 SGHRS, CDR2 YFSETQ. The CDR3 is 16 amino acids. The CDR3: CASSPRTTGAVYEQYF. The DNA for the CDR3 is TGCGCCAGCAGCCCACGCACGACAGGGGCGGTCTACGAGCAGTACTTC.

This clone has only one observation. This rearrangement joins TRBV28 to TRBJ2-6, with 7 bases fitting TRBD2. The germline V gene has CDR1 MDHEN and CDR2 SYDVKM. The CDR3 length is 17 residues. V lost 6 bases, J lost 2 bases, and 10 bases stayed unmatched. CDR3 in DNA: TGTGCCAGCAGCGGGGGGACTTGGGTGGCTGGGGCCAACGTCCTGACTTTC. Its protein is CASSGGTWVAGANVLTF.

V gene TRBV7-6 combines with J gene TRBJ2-1; unclear D gene. The V gene's germline CDR1 is SGHVS and CDR2 FNYEAQ. Deletions cut 4 bases from V and 7 bases from J, with 14 bases between. The CDR3 contains 14 residues. CDR3 sequence reads: CASSSPSLGNEQFF. Written as DNA, the CDR3 is TGTGCCAGCAGCTCCCCCTCCCTAGGGAATGAGCAGTTCTTC.

The genes are TRBV4-1 and TRBJ2-5, with TRBD2 matching over 9 bases. Germline-derived CDR1 and CDR2 are MGHRA and YSYEKL. With V trimmed by 1 base and J by 0 bases, 3 bases remained unmatched. The CDR3 length is 16 residues. CDR3 loop: CASSQGAGGYQETQYF. CDR3 nucleotide sequence: TGCGCCAGCAGCCAAGGGGCGGGAGGGTACCAAGAGACCCAGTACTTC.

This sequence joins TRBV28 and TRBJ2-1; maybe TRBD2 (7 bases). Germline CDR1 reads MDHEN; CDR2 reads SYDVKM. V lost 7 bases and J lost 14, with 24 bases in between. The CDR3 spans 14 residues. CDR3 sequence (DNA): TGTGCCAGCACCGGTCGTCGGGGGGCGGCATGGAAGTTCTTC. It yields the protein CASTGRRGAAWKFF.

The V call is TRBV5-5, the J call TRBJ2-7, with 10 bases that match TRBD2. The CDR3 has 16 amino acids. The germline V gene encodes CDR1 SGHKS and CDR2 YYEKEE (reference sequence). The V gene end was trimmed by 3 bases and the J gene end by 3 bases; junction bases not matched to a gene: 9. For the CDR3, the DNA is TGTGCCAGCAGCTGGGCCGGGACTAGCGTGTACTACGAGCAGTACTTC. It codes for CASSWAGTSVYYEQYF.

The chain links TRBV30 to TRBJ2-7; perhaps TRBD2 as D (5 bases). The germline V gene encodes CDR1 GTSNPN and CDR2 SVGIG (reference sequence). The CDR3 length is 12 residues. With 1 base removed from V and 12 bases from J, the gap between germline ends came to 16 bases. The CDR3 DNA is TGTGCCTGGAGTGGGCCTGAGAGGGTTTTGTACTTC. It translates to CAWSGPERVLYF.

The chain carries TRBV11-2 and TRBJ2-5; the match to TRBD1 covers 10 bases. Looked up from germline, CDR1 is SGHAT and CDR2 is FQNNGV. The CDR3 is 15 residues long. The J segment lost 1 base and the V segment lost 2 bases, leaving 1 base of the junction unmatched. The CDR3, as DNA: TGTGCCAGCAGCTTATGGGACAGGGGCCAAGAGACCCAGTACTTC. This codes for CASSLWDRGQETQYF.

The chain links TRBV30 to TRBJ2-7; TRBD1 is a possible D gene (5 bases). The germline gives CDR1 GTSNPN, CDR2 SVGIG (reference sequence). The CDR3 totals 14 residues. Trimming pared 4 bases from V and 1 base from J, leaving 14 bases between. CDR3 in DNA: TGTGCCTGGAAAGCAGGGCTCCTTTCCTACGAGCAGTACTTC. It is translated as CAWKAGLLSYEQYF.

This sequence joins TRBV28 and TRBJ2-5, with TRBD1 matching 10 bases. The J call may be incorrect, as the DNA end agrees better with TRBJ2-7. The CDR3 runs 15 residues. The germline gives CDR1 MDHEN, CDR2 SYDVKM. The CDR3 sequence is CASSSRDRGSYEQYF. CDR3 coding DNA: TGTGCCAGCAGTTCCCGGGACAGGGGCTCCTACGAGCAGTACTTC.